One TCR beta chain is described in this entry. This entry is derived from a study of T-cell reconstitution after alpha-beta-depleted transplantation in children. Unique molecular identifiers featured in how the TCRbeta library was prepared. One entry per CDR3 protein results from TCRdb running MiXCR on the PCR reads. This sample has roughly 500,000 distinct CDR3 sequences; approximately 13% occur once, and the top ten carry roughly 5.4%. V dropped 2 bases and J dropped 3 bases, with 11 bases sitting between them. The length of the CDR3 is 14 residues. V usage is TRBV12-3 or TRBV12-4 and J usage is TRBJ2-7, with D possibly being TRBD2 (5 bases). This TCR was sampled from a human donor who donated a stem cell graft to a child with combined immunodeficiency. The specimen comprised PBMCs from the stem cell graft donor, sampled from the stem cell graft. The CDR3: CASSLPRAVYEQYF. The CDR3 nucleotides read TGTGCCAGCAGTTTACCTAGAGCGGTCTACGAGCAGTACTTC.